This T cell receptor beta chain was captured by sequencing in a study of blood T cell repertoires in COVID-19. Study context: The United States, Italy and Spain supplied acute and convalescent COVID-19 samples.

Some clones are missing from TCRdb's copy, which holds only in-frame ones; the method was immunoSEQ multiplex PCR. In the table there are under 300,000 clones, 86% of which are singletons. One Seattle source followed patients from active infection through their disease course. Germline CDR1 and CDR2: MNHEY and SVGAGI. Trimming cost V 6 bases and J 8 bases, with 22 bases left between them. The CDR3 consists of 15 residues. The chain is built from TRBV6-5 and TRBJ1-2; D is unclear. Input material: peripheral blood. The receptor was isolated from a woman in her seventies with COVID-19, enrolled during active disease. The CDR3 DNA reads TGTGCCAGCAGGGTATTTACCGGGGTCCAGCGCGGCTACACCTTC. Encoded protein: CASRVFTGVQRGYTF.